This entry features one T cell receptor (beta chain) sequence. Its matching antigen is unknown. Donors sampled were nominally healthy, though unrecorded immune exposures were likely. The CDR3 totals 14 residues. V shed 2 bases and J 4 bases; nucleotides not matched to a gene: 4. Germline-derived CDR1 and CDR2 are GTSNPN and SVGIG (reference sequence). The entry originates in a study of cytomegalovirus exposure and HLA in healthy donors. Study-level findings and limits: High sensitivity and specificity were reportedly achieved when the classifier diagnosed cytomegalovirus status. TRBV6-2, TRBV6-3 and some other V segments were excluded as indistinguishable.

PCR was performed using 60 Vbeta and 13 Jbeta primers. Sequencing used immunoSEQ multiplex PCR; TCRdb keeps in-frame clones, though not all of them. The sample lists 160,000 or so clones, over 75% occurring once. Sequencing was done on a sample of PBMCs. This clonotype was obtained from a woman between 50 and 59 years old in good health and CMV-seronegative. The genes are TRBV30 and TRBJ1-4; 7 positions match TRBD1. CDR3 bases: TGTGCCTGGAGTTATAACAGGGGTAATGAAAAACTGTTTTTT. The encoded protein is CAWSYNRGNEKLFF.